This T cell receptor beta chain was sequenced in a study of post-analysis software for immune sequencing data. Unique molecular identifiers had been added to the TCR beta cDNA libraries. TCRdb ran MiXCR on the PCR reads and lists one entry per CDR3 protein. The sample includes about 430,000 distinct CDR3 sequences, 39% of them seen just once. Points on this clonotype: The antigen is undetermined.

General study findings and limits: Included in a set of roughly five TRBV segments more frequent in patients than controls were TRBV5-6, TRBV5-1 and TRBV20-1.

V was trimmed by 0 bases and J by 0 bases, leaving 5 bases between them. There are 14 residues in the CDR3. Germline assignment: CDR1 SGHDT and CDR2 YYEEEE. The sequence came from a girl aged 2-15 years with multiple sclerosis. The gene calls are TRBV5-6 and TRBJ2-3; D unresolved. Sequencing input: blood. The CDR3 DNA is TGTGCCAGCAGCTTGGCCGCTAGCACAGATACGCAGTATTTT. Amino acid sequence: CASSLAASTDTQYF.